This section outlines one T cell receptor beta chain sequence together with its context. This entry belongs to a study of T cell changes during pregnancy in multiple sclerosis. In germline, CDR1 is LGHNA, CDR2 YNFKEQ. V dropped 1 base and J dropped 3; count of bases not matched to a gene: 10. The CDR3 loop spans 18 amino acids. Sequenced by immunoSEQ multiplex PCR; TCRdb stores in-frame clones only, minus some. The data contain 60,000 or so clones, around 93% of them seen just once; the ten biggest clones take up 0.36%. The source was CD4+ T cells from peripheral blood mononuclear cells, collected before pregnancy. The receptor comes from a female donor with multiple sclerosis, enrolled in a pregnancy study. This chain joins TRBV4-2 and TRBJ2-1, with 9 bases that match TRBD2. CDR3: CASSQAIGGRAGYNEQFF. DNA of the CDR3: TGTGCCAGCAGCCAAGCTATCGGCGGGAGGGCGGGCTACAATGAGCAGTTCTTC.